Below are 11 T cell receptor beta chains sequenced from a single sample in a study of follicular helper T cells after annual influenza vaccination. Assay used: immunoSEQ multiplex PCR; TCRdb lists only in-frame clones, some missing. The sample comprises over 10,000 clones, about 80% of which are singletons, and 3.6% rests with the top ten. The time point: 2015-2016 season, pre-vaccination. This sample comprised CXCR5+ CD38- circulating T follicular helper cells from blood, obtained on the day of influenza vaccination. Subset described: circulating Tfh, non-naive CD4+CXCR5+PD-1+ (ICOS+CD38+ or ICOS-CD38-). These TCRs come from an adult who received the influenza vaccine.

The CDR3 DNA follows: TGTGCCAGCAGCCAAGAGGGTGCTAGCCCCTACGAGCAGTACTTC. This codes for CASSQEGASPYEQYF. The chain combines TRBV4-2 with TRBJ2-7; D may be TRBD2 (5 bases). Per the germline V gene, CDR1 is LGHNA and CDR2 is YNFKEQ. V lost 0 bases, J lost 2 bases, and 11 bases lay in between. This CDR3 comprises 15 residues.

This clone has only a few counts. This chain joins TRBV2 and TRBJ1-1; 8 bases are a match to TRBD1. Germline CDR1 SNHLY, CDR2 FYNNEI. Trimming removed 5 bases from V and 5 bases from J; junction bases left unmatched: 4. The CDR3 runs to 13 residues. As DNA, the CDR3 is TGTGCCAGCAGTCGACAGGGGTTGACTGAAGCTTTCTTT. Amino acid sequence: CASSRQGLTEAFF.

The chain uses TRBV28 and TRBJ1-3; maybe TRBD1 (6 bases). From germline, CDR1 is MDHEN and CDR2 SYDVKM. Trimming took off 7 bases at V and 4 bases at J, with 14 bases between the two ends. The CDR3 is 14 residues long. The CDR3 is CASTLAGAGNTIYF. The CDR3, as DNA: TGTGCCAGCACCCTCGCGGGGGCCGGAAACACCATATATTTT.

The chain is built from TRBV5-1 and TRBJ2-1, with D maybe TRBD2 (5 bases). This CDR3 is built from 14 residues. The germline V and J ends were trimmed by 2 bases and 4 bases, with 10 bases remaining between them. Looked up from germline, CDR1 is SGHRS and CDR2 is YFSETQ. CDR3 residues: CASSFYGMYNEQFF. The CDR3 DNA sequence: TGCGCCAGCAGCTTCTACGGGATGTACAATGAGCAGTTCTTC.

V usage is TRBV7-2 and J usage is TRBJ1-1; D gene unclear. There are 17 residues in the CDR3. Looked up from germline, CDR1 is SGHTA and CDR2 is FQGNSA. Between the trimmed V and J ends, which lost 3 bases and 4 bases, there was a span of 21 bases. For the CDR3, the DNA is TGTGCCAGCAGCTTGGGTGTCTCCGGACTCCTAAGCACTGAAGCTTTCTTT. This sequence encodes CASSLGVSGLLSTEAFF.

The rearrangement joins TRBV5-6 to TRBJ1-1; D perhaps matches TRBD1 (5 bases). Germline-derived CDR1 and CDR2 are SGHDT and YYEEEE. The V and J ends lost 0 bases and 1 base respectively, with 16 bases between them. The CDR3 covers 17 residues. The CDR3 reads CASSLAREVLRNTEAFF. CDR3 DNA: TGTGCCAGCAGCTTGGCCAGGGAGGTGCTAAGGAACACTGAAGCTTTCTTT.

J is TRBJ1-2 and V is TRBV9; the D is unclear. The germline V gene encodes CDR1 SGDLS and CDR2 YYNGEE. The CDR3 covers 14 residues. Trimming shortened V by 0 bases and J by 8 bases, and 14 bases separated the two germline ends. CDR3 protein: CASSVEVDGVGYTF. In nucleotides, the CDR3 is TGTGCCAGCAGCGTAGAAGTGGATGGGGTAGGCTACACCTTC.

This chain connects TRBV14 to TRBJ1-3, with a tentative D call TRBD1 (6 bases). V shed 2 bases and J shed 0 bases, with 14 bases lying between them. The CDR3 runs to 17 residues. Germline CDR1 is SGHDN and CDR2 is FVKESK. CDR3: CASSQHASGDSGNTIYF. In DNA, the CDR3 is TGTGCCAGCAGCCAACATGCATCAGGGGACTCTGGAAACACCATATATTTT.

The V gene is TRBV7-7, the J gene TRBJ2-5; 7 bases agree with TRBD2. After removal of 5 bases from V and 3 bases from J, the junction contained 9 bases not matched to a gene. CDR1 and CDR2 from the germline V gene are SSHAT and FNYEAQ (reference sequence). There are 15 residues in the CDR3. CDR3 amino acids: CASSPRGGSEETQYF. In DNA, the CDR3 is TGTGCCAGCAGCCCCCGGGGAGGGAGCGAAGAGACCCAGTACTTC.

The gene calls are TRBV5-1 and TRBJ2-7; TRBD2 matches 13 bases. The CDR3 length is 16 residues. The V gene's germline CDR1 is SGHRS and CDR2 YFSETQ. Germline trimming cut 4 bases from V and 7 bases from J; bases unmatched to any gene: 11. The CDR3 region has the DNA TGCGCCAGCAGCCCGACTAGCGGGGGGACTCTACGTGAGCAGTACTTC. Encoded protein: CASSPTSGGTLREQYF.

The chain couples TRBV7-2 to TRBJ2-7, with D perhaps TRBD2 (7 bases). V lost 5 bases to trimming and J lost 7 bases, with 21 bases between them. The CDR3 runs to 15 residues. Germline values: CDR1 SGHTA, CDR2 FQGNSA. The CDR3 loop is CASSLSAGAQGEQYF. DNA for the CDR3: TGTGCCAGCAGCCTATCCGCGGGGGCCCAAGGGGAGCAGTACTTC.